The clone carrying this T cell receptor (beta chain) was recorded a few times. Its antigen is unidentified. Germline V gene sequence: CDR1 SGHRS, CDR2 YFSETQ. Trimming cost V 1 base and J 1 base, with 12 bases left between them. CDR3 length: 16 amino acids. The TCRbeta library incorporated unique molecular identifiers. Using its own MiXCR run on the PCR reads, TCRdb lists one record per CDR3 protein. The data contain about 830,000 distinct CDR3 sequences, 16% of them seen just once; the ten biggest clones take up approximately 4.5%. The sample comes from a study of T-cell reconstitution after alpha-beta-depleted transplantation in children. General observations from the study: One year post-transplant, T-cell counts and diversity were largely derived from T cells produced anew.

Material: PBMCs, mostly from graft donor cells, obtained 360 days after TCRalphabeta/CD19-depleted stem cell transplant. This TCR derives from a male patient aged 10 to 17 who had a stem cell transplant for acute lymphoblastic leukemia, so the T cells may come from the graft donor. The V call is TRBV5-1, the J call TRBJ1-5, with a weak D call TRBD1 (6 bases). CDR3 nucleotide sequence: TGCGCCAGCAGCTTGAATGGGGGCGCGAGCAATCAGCCCCAGCATTTT. Its translation is CASSLNGGASNQPQHF.